Sequencing of this T cell receptor (beta chain) was carried out in a study of T cells in Graves' hyperthyroidism and ophthalmopathy. Germline CDR1 ENHRY, CDR2 SYGVKD. The ends lost 1 base at V and 8 bases at J; junction bases unmatched: 8. The CDR3 has 17 amino acids. Patients were excluded for uncontrolled infection, other autoimmune disease, pregnancy or lactation. Study-level findings and limits: Peripheral blood also featured most of the thyroid clonotypes expanded above 0.001.

TCR beta CDR3 regions were amplified from RNA transcripts. When the TCR CDR3 underwent first-round RT-PCR, the HTBI primer set was used. TCRdb redid the calling of the multiplex PCR reads with MiXCR, one entry per CDR3 protein. The sample has 690,000 or so distinct CDR3 sequences, about 19% seen once. Notes on this clonotype: Its antigen is still unknown.

The TCR sequence derives from a woman aged 45-60 years with Graves' hyperthyroidism that later progressed to Graves' ophthalmopathy. This chain uses TRBV10-3 with TRBJ2-1; 13 positions agree with TRBD2. The specimen was blood. CDR3: CAISEYTSGGAGYEQFF. CDR3 DNA: TGTGCCATCAGTGAGTACACTAGCGGGGGGGCCGGGTATGAGCAGTTCTTC.